This section outlines one T cell receptor beta chain sequence together with its context. Its matching antigen is unknown. CDR3 length: 14 amino acids. The ends were cut back, 6 bases at V and 0 bases at J, with 9 bases in the middle. Germline V CDR1 and CDR2: MNHNS, SASEGT. The data belong to a study of cytomegalovirus exposure and HLA in healthy donors. Whole-study results and caveats: Some TCR beta chains (approximately 180 of them) were listed as cytomegalovirus-associated. Sequencing likely generated an artifact that appeared as a cluster of highly shared sequence variants.

The donors gave bone marrow, and they were healthy. The PCR contained 60 Vbeta and 13 Jbeta primers. Using immunoSEQ multiplex PCR, the repertoire was profiled, and TCRdb retains in-frame clones only, with some absent. The sample holds some 120,000 clones, 55% to 80% seen once. The clonotype originates from a woman aged 25 to 39 in good health and CMV-seronegative. Sequencing was performed on PBMCs. The J gene is TRBJ1-5, the V gene TRBV6-1; D is perhaps TRBD1 (5 bases). Here the CDR3 DNA reads TGTGCCAGCAGGGTCAGGGATAGCAATCAGCCCCAGCATTTT. This gives the protein CASRVRDSNQPQHF.